What follows are 21 T cell receptor beta chains derived from one specimen sequenced in a study of T cell responses to AZD1222 COVID-19 vaccine. The protocol was immunoSEQ multiplex PCR, while the TCRdb copy is restricted to in-frame clones and leaves out a portion. The sample gives 100,000 to 150,000 clones, roughly 91% of which show up once; roughly 11% is in the top ten. The sequences come from peripheral blood, collected on day 0 of MenACWY control vaccination. These receptors came from an adult in good health.

V is TRBV30 and J is TRBJ1-1, with TRBD1 as a possible D gene (5 bases). V was shortened by 0 bases and J by 5 bases, with 10 bases between the two germline ends. Germline V lookup: CDR1 GTSNPN, CDR2 SVGIG (reference sequence). There are 13 residues in the CDR3. The CDR3 DNA follows: TGTGCCTGGAGTGTACTGAAGGGGACTGAAGCTTTCTTT. This codes for CAWSVLKGTEAFF.

The chain is built from TRBV19 and TRBJ1-2, with 10 nucleotides matching TRBD1. The V gene end was trimmed by 5 bases and the J gene end by 4 bases; junction bases not matched to a gene: 16. The CDR3 runs 18 residues. CDR1 and CDR2 (germline): LNHDA, SQIVND (reference sequence). Here the CDR3 reads CASSAPTPGTGVVYGYTF. The CDR3 DNA follows: TGTGCCAGTAGTGCCCCCACACCCGGGACAGGGGTCGTCTATGGCTACACCTTC.

This chain uses TRBV7-9 with TRBJ1-2, with D tentatively TRBD1 (5 bases). This CDR3 has 15 amino acids. V lost 5 bases and J lost 2, with 15 bases in between. Per germline, CDR1 SEHNR and CDR2 FQNEAQ (reference sequence). The CDR3 region has the DNA TGTGCCAGCAGCCCCCCCGGGACGGAAAACTATGGCTACACCTTC. Amino acid sequence: CASSPPGTENYGYTF.

With respect to this clone: Other DNA sequences from this sample encode an identical CDR3 as well. The V call is TRBV7-6, the J call TRBJ2-2, with TRBD1 matching 9 bases. Germline CDR1 is SGHVS and CDR2 is FNYEAQ. CDR3 length: 15 amino acids. J gave up 5 bases and V 5 bases, and 6 bases lay outside the gene matches. CDR3 DNA: TGTGCCAGCAGCCTGGGACAGGGTGGAACCGGGGAGCTGTTTTTT. It specifies CASSLGQGGTGELFF.

The genes are TRBV11-2 and TRBJ2-1; D gene unclear. Trimming stripped 1 base from V and 7 bases from J, with 8 bases between. The CDR3 extends over 13 amino acids. The germline V gene has CDR1 SGHAT and CDR2 FQNNGV. CDR3 protein: CASSLVRRNEQFF. The DNA for the CDR3 is TGTGCCAGCAGCTTAGTTAGACGAAATGAGCAGTTCTTC. The full variable domain, its missing parts supplied by reference TRBV11-2 and TRBJ2-1, is EAGVAQSPRYKIIEKRQSVAFWCNPISGHATLYWYQQILGQGPKLLIQFQNNGVVDDSQLPKDRFSAERLKGVDSTLKIQPAKLEDSAVYLCASSLVRRNEQFFGPGTRLTVL.

The V call is TRBV27, the J call TRBJ1-1, with D tentatively TRBD1 (6 bases). This CDR3 contains 15 residues. Germline values: CDR1 MNHEY, CDR2 SMNVEV (reference sequence). V lost 7 bases and J lost 3, with 18 bases in between. The CDR3 region has the DNA TGTGCCAGCAAGGTGCTGGGGGCGGAGGACACTGAAGCTTTCTTT. This codes for CASKVLGAEDTEAFF.

The chain carries TRBV20-1 and TRBJ1-2; D is unresolved. Germline CDR1 DFQATT, CDR2 SNEGSKA (reference sequence). Trimming left V 6 bases short and J 2 bases short, with 4 bases between. The CDR3 has 10 residues. The CDR3 DNA is TGCAGTGCCCAGAACTATGGCTACACCTTC. Residues: CSAQNYGYTF.

The chain recombines TRBV27 with TRBJ2-1, with a possible D match to TRBD2 (5 bases). Trimming took 3 bases from V and 3 from J, leaving 18 bases between them. Germline V gene data show CDR1 as MNHEY and CDR2 as SMNVEV (reference sequence). This CDR3 comprises 17 residues. For the CDR3, the DNA is TGTGCCAGCAGTTTCCCCCCTGGGCGGGTGGGCTACAATGAGCAGTTCTTC. Translating gives CASSFPPGRVGYNEQFF.

The rearrangement joins TRBV6-2 or TRBV6-3 to TRBJ2-2; TRBD1 aligns across 9 bases. The germline V gene encodes CDR1 MNHEY and CDR2 SVGEGT. The trim removed 6 bases at V and 5 bases at J, leaving 10 bases unmatched. This CDR3 comprises 16 residues. Written as DNA, the CDR3 is TGTGCCAGCAGCGCCCACGGGACAGGGTCGACCGGGGAGCTGTTTTTT. It is translated as CASSAHGTGSTGELFF.

The chain joins TRBV2 to TRBJ1-2; D remains unclear. Germline V CDR1 and CDR2: SNHLY, FYNNEI. This CDR3 spans 15 amino acids. Trimming left V 4 bases short and J 4 bases short, with 16 bases between. The CDR3 spells CASSAGRNDIYGYTF. For the CDR3, the DNA is TGTGCCAGCAGTGCTGGCAGGAATGACATCTATGGCTACACCTTC.

V gene TRBV5-8 combines with J gene TRBJ1-4, with D unclear. CDR1 and CDR2 (germline): SGHTS, YDEGEE. Trimming removed 4 bases at V and 10 bases at J, with 17 bases between. This CDR3 has 14 amino acids. CDR3 in DNA: TGTGCCAGCAGCCCTGGGCAGACTTCATCAAAACTGTTTTTT. Translated, it gives CASSPGQTSSKLFF.

Here the CDR3 reads CASSGRWGSYNEQFF. CDR3 nucleotide sequence: TGTGCCAGCAGTGGCCGGTGGGGATCCTACAATGAGCAGTTCTTC. The V call is TRBV6-4, the J call TRBJ2-1; D not resolved. CDR3 length equals 15 residues. V was trimmed by 4 bases and J by 1 base, leaving 11 bases between them. The germline V gene encodes CDR1 MRHNA and CDR2 SNTAGT.

The chain employs TRBV6-1 and TRBJ1-5, with a tentative D call TRBD1 (6 bases). The CDR3 has 16 residues. V shed 2 bases and J shed 2 bases, with 13 bases lying between them. Per germline, CDR1 MNHNS and CDR2 SASEGT. CDR3 region: CASSEQEGEGNQPQHF. DNA of the CDR3: TGTGCCAGCAGTGAACAAGAGGGGGAAGGCAATCAGCCCCAGCATTTT.

This clone was counted between two and nine times. V is TRBV25-1 and J is TRBJ1-3, with 7 bases identical to TRBD1. The CDR3 has 15 amino acids. The germline gives CDR1 MGHDK, CDR2 SYGVNS. Germline trimming cut 7 bases from V and 3 bases from J; bases unmatched to any gene: 9. The chain's CDR3 is CASTQGRGIGNTIYF. The DNA of the CDR3 is TGTGCCAGCACCCAAGGCAGGGGGATTGGAAACACCATATATTTT.

The rearrangement uses TRBV11-3 and TRBJ1-2; D possibly corresponds to TRBD1 (5 bases). Per germline, CDR1 SGHNT and CDR2 YENEEA. Trimming cost V 3 bases and J 0 bases, with 14 bases left between them. CDR3 length: 16 amino acids. This chain's CDR3 is CASSLLPGPTNYGYTF. The CDR3 DNA reads TGTGCCAGCAGCTTGCTACCGGGGCCGACTAACTATGGCTACACCTTC.

The chain couples TRBV2 to TRBJ2-7, with TRBD2 matching over 7 bases. The J segment lost 1 base and the V segment lost 7 bases, leaving 13 bases of the junction unmatched. The CDR3 spans 16 residues. CDR1 is SNHLY and CDR2 is FYNNEI in the germline V gene. CDR3 nucleotide sequence: TGTGCCAGCAAGGTTCTACGTCTAGCGGCTTCCTACGAGCAGTACTTC. Protein product: CASKVLRLAASYEQYF.

The V gene is TRBV7-8, the J gene TRBJ1-5, with a weak D call TRBD1 (5 bases). Germline V gene data show CDR1 as SGHVS and CDR2 as FQNEAQ. V lost 3 bases and J 4 bases, leaving 13 bases between the germline ends. There are 15 residues in the CDR3. The CDR3 region has the DNA TGTGCCAGCAGCTTGGGCCGACAGTCAAATCAGCCCCAGCATTTT. Protein: CASSLGRQSNQPQHF.

This chain uses TRBV28 with TRBJ1-2; a weak D match, TRBD1 (5 bases). Germline V gene sequence: CDR1 MDHEN, CDR2 SYDVKM. The CDR3 is made up of 17 amino acids. The V end was cut by 1 base, the J end by 3 bases, with 18 bases between. CDR3 protein: CASSLSGGGGRDYGYTF. The CDR3 coding sequence is TGTGCCAGCAGTTTATCTGGGGGAGGAGGCCGGGACTATGGCTACACCTTC.

This sequence joins TRBV5-1 and TRBJ1-1; 7 bases are shared with TRBD1. Germline V CDR1 and CDR2: SGHRS, YFSETQ. The CDR3 runs to 15 residues. V trimming: 6 bases; J trimming: 0 bases; junction bases outside the gene matches: 8. In DNA, the CDR3 is TGCGCCAGCAAGCTTCGAGGGGGCATGAACACTGAAGCTTTCTTT. Residues: CASKLRGGMNTEAFF.

V is TRBV3-1 (or the pseudogene TRBV3-2) and J is TRBJ2-4, with 10 bases that match TRBD1. The V gene end was trimmed by 0 bases and the J gene end by 6 bases; junction bases not matched to a gene: 2. The CDR3 is 15 amino acids. CDR1 is LGHDT, CDR2 YNNKEL, per germline (reference sequence). In DNA form, the CDR3 reads TGTGCCAGCAGCCAAGATAGGACAGGGGGAAACATTCAGTACTTC. Translating gives CASSQDRTGGNIQYF.

The chain couples TRBV5-1 to TRBJ1-4; D possibly corresponds to TRBD1 (5 bases). Germline CDR1 SGHRS, CDR2 YFSETQ. V lost 1 base and J 6 bases, leaving 19 bases between the germline ends. The CDR3 sequence is 17 residues long. CDR3 sequence: CASSLRASGSADEKLFF. The DNA for the CDR3 is TGCGCCAGCAGCTTGAGGGCCTCAGGGAGCGCCGATGAAAAACTGTTTTTT.